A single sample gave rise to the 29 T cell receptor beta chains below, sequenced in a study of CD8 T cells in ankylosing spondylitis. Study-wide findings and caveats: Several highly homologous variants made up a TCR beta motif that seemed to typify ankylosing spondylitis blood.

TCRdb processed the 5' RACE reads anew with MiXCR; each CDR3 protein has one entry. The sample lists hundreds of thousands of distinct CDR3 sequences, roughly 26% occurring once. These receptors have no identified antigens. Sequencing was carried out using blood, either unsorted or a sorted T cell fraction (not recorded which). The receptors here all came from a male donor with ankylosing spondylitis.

The CDR3 sequence: CASSIRGRRTGELFF. Here the CDR3 DNA reads TGTGCCAGTAGTATTCGGGGGCGCAGGACCGGGGAGCTGTTTTTT. This rearrangement joins TRBV19 to TRBJ2-2; D is possibly TRBD1 or TRBD2 (6 bases each). Per the germline V gene, CDR1 is LNHDA and CDR2 is SQIVND (reference sequence). The ends were cut back, 3 bases at V and 5 bases at J, with 13 bases in the middle. The CDR3 covers 15 residues. Full variable domain (rest looked up from reference TRBV19 and TRBJ2-2): DGGITQSPKYLFRKEGQNVTLSCEQNLNHDAMYWYRQDPGQGLRLIYYSQIVNDFQKGDIAEGYSVSREKKESFPLTVTSAQKNPTAFYLCASSIRGRRTGELFFGEGSRLTVL.

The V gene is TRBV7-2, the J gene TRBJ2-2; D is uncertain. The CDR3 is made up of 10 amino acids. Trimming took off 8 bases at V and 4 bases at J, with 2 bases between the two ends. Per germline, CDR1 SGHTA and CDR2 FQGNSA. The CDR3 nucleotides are TGTGCCAGCCCCACCGGGGAGCTGTTTTTT. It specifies CASPTGELFF.

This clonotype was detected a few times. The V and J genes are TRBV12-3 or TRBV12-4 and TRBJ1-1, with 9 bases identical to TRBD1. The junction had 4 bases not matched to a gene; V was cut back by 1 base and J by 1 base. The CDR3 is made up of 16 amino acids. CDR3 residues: CASSLGGTGRNTEAFF. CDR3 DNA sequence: TGTGCCAGCAGTTTAGGGGGGACAGGGAGGAACACTGAAGCTTTCTTT.

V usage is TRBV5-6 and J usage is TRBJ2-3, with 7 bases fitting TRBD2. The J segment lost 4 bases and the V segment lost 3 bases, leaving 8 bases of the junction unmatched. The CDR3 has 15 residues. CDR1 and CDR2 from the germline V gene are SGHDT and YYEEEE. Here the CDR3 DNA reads TGTGCCAGCAGCTATCCGACTAGCTCCCCAGATACGCAGTATTTT. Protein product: CASSYPTSSPDTQYF. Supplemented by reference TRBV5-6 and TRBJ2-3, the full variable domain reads DAGVTQSPTHLIKTRGQQVTLRCSPKSGHDTVSWYQQALGQGPQFIFQYYEEEERQRGNFPDRFSGHQFPNYSSELNVNALLLGDSALYLCASSYPTSSPDTQYFGPGTRLTVL.

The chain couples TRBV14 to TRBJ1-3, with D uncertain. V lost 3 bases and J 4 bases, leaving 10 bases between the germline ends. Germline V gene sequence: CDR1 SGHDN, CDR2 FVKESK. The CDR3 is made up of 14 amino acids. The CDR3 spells CASSQIFGGNTIYF. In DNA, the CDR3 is TGTGCCAGCAGCCAGATATTCGGAGGAAACACCATATATTTT.

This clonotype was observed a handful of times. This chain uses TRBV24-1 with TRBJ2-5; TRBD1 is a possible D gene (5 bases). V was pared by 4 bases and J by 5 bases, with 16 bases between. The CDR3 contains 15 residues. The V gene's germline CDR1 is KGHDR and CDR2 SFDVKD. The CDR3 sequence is CATSDFPDKGETQYF. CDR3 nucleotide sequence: TGTGCCACCAGTGACTTCCCGGATAAGGGGGAGACCCAGTACTTC.

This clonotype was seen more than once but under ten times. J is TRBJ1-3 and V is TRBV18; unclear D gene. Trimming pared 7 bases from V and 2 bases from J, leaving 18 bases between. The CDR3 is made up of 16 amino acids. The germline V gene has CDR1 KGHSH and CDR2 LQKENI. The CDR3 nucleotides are TGTGCCAGCTTGAGCGGACTCTTAACGGCTGGAAACACCATATATTTT. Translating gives CASLSGLLTAGNTIYF.

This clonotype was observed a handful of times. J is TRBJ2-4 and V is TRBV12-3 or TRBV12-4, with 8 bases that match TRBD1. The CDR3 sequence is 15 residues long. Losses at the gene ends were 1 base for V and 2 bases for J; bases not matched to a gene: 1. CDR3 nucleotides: TGTGCCAGCAGTTTAGACAGGGGGTCCAAAAACATTCAGTACTTC. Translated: CASSLDRGSKNIQYF.

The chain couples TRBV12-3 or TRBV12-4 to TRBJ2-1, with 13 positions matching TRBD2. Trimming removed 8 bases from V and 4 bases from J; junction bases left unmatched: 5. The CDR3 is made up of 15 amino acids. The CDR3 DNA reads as TGTGCCAGCCGGAGGGGACTAGCGGGATACAATGAGCAGTTCTTC. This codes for CASRRGLAGYNEQFF.

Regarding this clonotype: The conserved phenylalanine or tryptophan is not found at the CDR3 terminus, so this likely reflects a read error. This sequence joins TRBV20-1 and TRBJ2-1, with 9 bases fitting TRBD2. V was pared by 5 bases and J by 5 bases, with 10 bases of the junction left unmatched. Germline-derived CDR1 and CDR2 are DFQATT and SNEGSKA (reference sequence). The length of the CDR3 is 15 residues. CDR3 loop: CSAPSGTKQNNEQFI. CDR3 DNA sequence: TGCAGTGCTCCTAGCGGGACGAAACAAAACAATGAGCAGTTCATC.

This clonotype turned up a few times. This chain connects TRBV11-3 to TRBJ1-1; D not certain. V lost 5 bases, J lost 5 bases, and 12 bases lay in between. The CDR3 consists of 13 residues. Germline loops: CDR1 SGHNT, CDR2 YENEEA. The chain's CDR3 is CASSLNGETEAFF. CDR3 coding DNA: TGTGCCAGCAGCCTAAACGGTGAAACTGAAGCTTTCTTT.

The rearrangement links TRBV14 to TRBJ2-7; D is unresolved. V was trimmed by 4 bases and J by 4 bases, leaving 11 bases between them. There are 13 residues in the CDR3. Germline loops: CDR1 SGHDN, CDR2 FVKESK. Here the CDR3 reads CASSRGTLYEQYF. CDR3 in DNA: TGTGCCAGCAGCCGGGGAACCCTTTACGAGCAGTACTTC.

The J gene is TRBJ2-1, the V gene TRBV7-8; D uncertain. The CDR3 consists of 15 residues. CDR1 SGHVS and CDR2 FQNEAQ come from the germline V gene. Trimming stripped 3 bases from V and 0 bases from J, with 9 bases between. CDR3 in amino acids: CASSFKAPSYNEQFF. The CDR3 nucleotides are TGTGCCAGCAGCTTCAAAGCGCCCTCCTACAATGAGCAGTTCTTC. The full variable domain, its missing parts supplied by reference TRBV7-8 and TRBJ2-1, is GAGVSQSPRYKVAKRGQDVALRCDPISGHVSLFWYQQALGQGPEFLTYFQNEAQLDKSGLPSDRFFAERPEGSVSTLKIQRTQQEDSAVYLCASSFKAPSYNEQFFGPGTRLTVL.

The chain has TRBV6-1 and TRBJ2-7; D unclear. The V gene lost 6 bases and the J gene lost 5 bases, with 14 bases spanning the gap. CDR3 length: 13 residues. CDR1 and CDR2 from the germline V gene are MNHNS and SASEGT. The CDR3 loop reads CASSPRPHHEQYV. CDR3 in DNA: TGTGCCAGCAGCCCTCGGCCCCACCACGAGCAGTACGTC.

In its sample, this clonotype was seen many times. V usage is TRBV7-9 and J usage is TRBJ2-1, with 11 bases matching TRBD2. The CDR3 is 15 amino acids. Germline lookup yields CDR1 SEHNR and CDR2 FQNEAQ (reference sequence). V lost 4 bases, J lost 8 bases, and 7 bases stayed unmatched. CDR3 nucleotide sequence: TGTGCCAGCAGCTCTCCCCGACTAGCGGGGCATGAGCAGTTCTTC. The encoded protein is CASSSPRLAGHEQFF. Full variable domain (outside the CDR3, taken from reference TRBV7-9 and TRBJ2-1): DTGVSQNPRHKITKRGQNVTFRCDPISEHNRLYWYRQTLGQGPEFLTYFQNEAQLEKSRLLSDRFSAERPKGSFSTLEIQRTEQGDSAMYLCASSSPRLAGHEQFFGPGTRLTVL.

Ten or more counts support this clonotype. CDR3 DNA sequence: TGTGCCAGCAGCGCACAGGGTGATCACACTGAAGCTTTCTTT. Amino acids: CASSAQGDHTEAFF. The chain recombines TRBV3-1 with TRBJ1-1; D is perhaps TRBD1 (6 bases). The CDR3 is 14 amino acids. Trimming stripped 5 bases from V and 3 bases from J, with 13 bases between. Germline V lookup: CDR1 LGHDT, CDR2 YNNKEL (reference sequence).

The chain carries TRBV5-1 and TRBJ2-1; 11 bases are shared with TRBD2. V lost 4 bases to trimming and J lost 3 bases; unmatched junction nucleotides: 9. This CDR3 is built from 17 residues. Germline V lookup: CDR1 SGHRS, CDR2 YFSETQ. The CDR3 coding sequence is TGCGCCAGCAGCAGAATCCTAGCGGGAGGAAACTACAATGAGCAGTTCTTC. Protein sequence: CASSRILAGGNYNEQFF.

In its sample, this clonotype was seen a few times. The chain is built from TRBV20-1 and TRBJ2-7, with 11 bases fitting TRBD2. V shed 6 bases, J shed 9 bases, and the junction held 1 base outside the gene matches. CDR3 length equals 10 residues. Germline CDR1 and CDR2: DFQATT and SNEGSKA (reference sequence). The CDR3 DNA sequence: TGCAGTGCCACTAGCGGGAGGCAGTACTTC. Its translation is CSATSGRQYF.

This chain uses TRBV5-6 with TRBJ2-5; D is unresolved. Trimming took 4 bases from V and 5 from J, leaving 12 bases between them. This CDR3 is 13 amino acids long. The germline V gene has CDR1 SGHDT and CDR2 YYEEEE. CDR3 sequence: CASSAPMEETQYF. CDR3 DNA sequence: TGTGCCAGCAGCGCGCCGATGGAGGAGACCCAGTACTTC.

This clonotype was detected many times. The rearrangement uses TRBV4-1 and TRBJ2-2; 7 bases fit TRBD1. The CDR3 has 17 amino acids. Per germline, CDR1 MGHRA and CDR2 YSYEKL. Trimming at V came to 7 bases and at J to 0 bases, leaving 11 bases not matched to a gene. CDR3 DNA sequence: TGCGCCAGCACTCGCCGGGACAGCGATACGAACACCGGGGAGCTGTTTTTT. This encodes CASTRRDSDTNTGELFF.

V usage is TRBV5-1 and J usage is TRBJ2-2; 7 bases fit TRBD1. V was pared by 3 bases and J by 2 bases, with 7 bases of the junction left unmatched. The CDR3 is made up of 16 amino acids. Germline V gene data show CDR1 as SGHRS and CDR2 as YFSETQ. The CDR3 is CASSSDRTLNTGELFF. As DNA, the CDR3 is TGCGCCAGCAGCTCGGACAGGACGTTAAACACCGGGGAGCTGTTTTTT.

In DNA form, the CDR3 reads TGTGCCAGCAGTTTTACGAGAATCACTGAAGCTTTCTTT. This codes for CASSFTRITEAFF. The chain couples TRBV27 to TRBJ1-1; the D is unclear. Germline CDR1 MNHEY, CDR2 SMNVEV (reference sequence). This CDR3 is 13 amino acids long. With 3 bases removed from V and 4 bases from J, the gap between germline ends came to 9 bases.

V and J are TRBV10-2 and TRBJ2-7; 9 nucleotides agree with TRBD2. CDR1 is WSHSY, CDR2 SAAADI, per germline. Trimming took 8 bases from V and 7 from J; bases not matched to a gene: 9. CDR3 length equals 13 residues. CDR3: CASLTSGGGEQYF. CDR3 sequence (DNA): TGCGCCAGCTTGACTAGCGGAGGGGGGGAGCAGTACTTC.

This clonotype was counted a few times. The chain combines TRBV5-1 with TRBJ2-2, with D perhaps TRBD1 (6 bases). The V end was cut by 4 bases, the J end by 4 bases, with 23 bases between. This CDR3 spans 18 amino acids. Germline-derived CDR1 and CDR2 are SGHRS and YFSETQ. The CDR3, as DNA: TGCGCCAGCAGCCCACACCCGTCAGACAGGTCGTCCACCGGGGAGCTGTTTTTT. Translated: CASSPHPSDRSSTGELFF. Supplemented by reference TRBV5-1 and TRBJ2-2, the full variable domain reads KAGVTQTPRYLIKTRGQQVTLSCSPISGHRSVSWYQQTPGQGLQFLFEYFSETQRNKGNFPGRFSGRQFSNSRSEMNVSTLELGDSALYLCASSPHPSDRSSTGELFFGEGSRLTVL.

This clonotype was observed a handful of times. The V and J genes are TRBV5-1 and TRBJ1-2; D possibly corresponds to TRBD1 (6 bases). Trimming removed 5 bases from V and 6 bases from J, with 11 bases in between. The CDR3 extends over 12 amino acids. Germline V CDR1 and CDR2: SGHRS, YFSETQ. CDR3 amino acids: CASSPRQDGYTF. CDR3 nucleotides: TGCGCCAGCAGTCCAAGACAGGATGGCTACACCTTC. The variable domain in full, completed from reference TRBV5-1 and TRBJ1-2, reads KAGVTQTPRYLIKTRGQQVTLSCSPISGHRSVSWYQQTPGQGLQFLFEYFSETQRNKGNFPGRFSGRQFSNSRSEMNVSTLELGDSALYLCASSPRQDGYTFGSGTRLTVV.

CDR3 region: CSARLTLNEKLFF. The CDR3 region has the DNA TGCAGTGCTCGACTTACGCTTAATGAAAAACTGTTTTTT. V and J are TRBV20-1 and TRBJ1-4; D not resolved. V was shortened by 5 bases and J by 4 bases, with 11 bases between the two germline ends. Per the germline V gene, CDR1 is DFQATT and CDR2 is SNEGSKA (reference sequence). The CDR3 is 13 residues long.

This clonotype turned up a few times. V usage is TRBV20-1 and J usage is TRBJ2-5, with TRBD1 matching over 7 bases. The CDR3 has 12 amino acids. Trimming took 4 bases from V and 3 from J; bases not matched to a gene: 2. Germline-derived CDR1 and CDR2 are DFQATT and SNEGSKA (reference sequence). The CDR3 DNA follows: TGCAGTGCTAAGGGGGCAGAAGAGACCCAGTACTTC. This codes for CSAKGAEETQYF.

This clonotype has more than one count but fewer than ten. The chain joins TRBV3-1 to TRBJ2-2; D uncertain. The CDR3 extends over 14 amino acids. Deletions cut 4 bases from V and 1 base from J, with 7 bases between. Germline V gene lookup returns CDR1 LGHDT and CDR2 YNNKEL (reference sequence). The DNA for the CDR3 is TGTGCCAGCAGCCGATTCGGGAACACCGGGGAGCTGTTTTTT. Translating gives CASSRFGNTGELFF.

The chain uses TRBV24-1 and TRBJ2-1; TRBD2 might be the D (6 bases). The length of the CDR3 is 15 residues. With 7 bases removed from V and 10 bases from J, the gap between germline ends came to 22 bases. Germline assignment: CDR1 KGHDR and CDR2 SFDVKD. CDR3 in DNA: TGTGCCACCAGCAACCCAGCGGGCGGGCAGGAGGAGCAGTTCTTC. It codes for CATSNPAGGQEEQFF.